These T cell receptor beta chains were read from a single sample in a study of regulatory T cells in long-lasting Graves disease. TCRdb reanalysed the multiplex PCR reads using MiXCR and keeps one entry per CDR3 protein. The sample has over 350,000 distinct CDR3 sequences; 14% are singletons. Another study also made use of these data, one on T cells in Graves' hyperthyroidism and ophthalmopathy.

Sequencing used peripheral blood mononuclear cells (PBMCs), obtained at new diagnosis, from a patient treated with antithyroid drugs. Source of these receptors: a woman aged 45-65 years with Graves disease. The CDR3 runs from the conserved cysteine through the conserved F or W. Each record gives: V gene, D gene, J gene, clone size, CDR3 protein, CDR3 DNA. D genes are given only for firm matches. Size is omitted from some rows. Given values are once, few, many or a class for expanded clones.

V gene: TRBV6-1; D gene: .; J gene: TRBJ2-3; clone size: .; CDR3 protein: CASSRVPLDTQYF; CDR3 DNA: TGTGCCAGCAGTAGGGTGCCTCTAGATACGCAGTATTTT
V gene: TRBV4-1; D gene: .; J gene: TRBJ2-1; clone size: .; CDR3 protein: CASSHQGYDEQFF; CDR3 DNA: TGCGCCAGCAGCCATCAGGGGTACGATGAGCAGTTCTTC
V gene: TRBV5-1; D gene: .; J gene: TRBJ1-1; clone size: .; CDR3 protein: CASSLGQPNTEAFF; CDR3 DNA: TGCGCCAGCAGCTTAGGTCAGCCGAACACTGAAGCTTTCTTT
V gene: TRBV11-3; D gene: TRBD1; J gene: TRBJ2-3; clone size: many; CDR3 protein: CASSFIIDRGSDTQYF; CDR3 DNA: TGTGCCAGCAGCTTTATAATTGACAGGGGGTCTGATACGCAGTATTTT
V gene: TRBV19; D gene: TRBD1; J gene: TRBJ1-1; clone size: few; CDR3 protein: CASSPSEDRDSAFF; CDR3 DNA: TGTGCCAGTAGCCCCTCGGAAGACAGGGACTCGGCTTTCTTT
V gene: TRBV7-2; D gene: .; J gene: TRBJ2-7; clone size: .; CDR3 protein: CASSLGAGPIYEQYF; CDR3 DNA: TGTGCCAGCAGCTTAGGGGCCGGGCCGATCTACGAGCAGTACTTC
V gene: TRBV28; D gene: TRBD2; J gene: TRBJ2-7; clone size: many; CDR3 protein: CASRPGLALSYEQYF; CDR3 DNA: TGTGCCAGCAGGCCGGGACTAGCGCTCTCCTACGAGCAGTACTTC
V gene: TRBV5-8; D gene: .; J gene: TRBJ2-5; clone size: .; CDR3 protein: CASTWSDAAQETQYF; CDR3 DNA: TGCGCCAGCACCTGGTCGGATGCGGCCCAAGAGACCCAGTACTTC
V gene: TRBV28; D gene: TRBD2; J gene: TRBJ2-5; clone size: few; CDR3 protein: CASSKELAGVGTQYF; CDR3 DNA: TGTGCCAGCAGTAAAGAACTAGCGGGAGTTGGGACCCAGTACTTC
V gene: TRBV10-3; D gene: .; J gene: TRBJ2-7; clone size: .; CDR3 protein: CAISSDIGYEQYF; CDR3 DNA: TGTGCCATCAGTAGTGACATTGGGTACGAGCAGTACTTC
V gene: TRBV3-1; D gene: .; J gene: TRBJ2-7; clone size: .; CDR3 protein: CASSQSRGRDSYEQYF; CDR3 DNA: TGTGCCAGCAGCCAAAGCCGCGGGCGGGACTCCTACGAGCAGTACTTC
V gene: TRBV2; D gene: .; J gene: TRBJ1-6; clone size: many; CDR3 protein: CASSEMAVPNSPLHF; CDR3 DNA: TGTGCCAGCAGTGAGATGGCTGTCCCTAATTCACCCCTCCACTTT
V gene: TRBV7-2; D gene: .; J gene: TRBJ2-3; clone size: many; CDR3 protein: CASQSSSTDTQYF; CDR3 DNA: TGTGCCAGCCAGAGTAGCAGCACAGATACGCAGTATTTT
V gene: TRBV6-5; D gene: .; J gene: TRBJ2-1; clone size: many; CDR3 protein: CASSYSLENEQFF; CDR3 DNA: TGTGCCAGCAGTTACTCGTTGGAGAATGAGCAGTTCTTC
V gene: TRBV10-1; D gene: .; J gene: TRBJ2-7; clone size: .; CDR3 protein: CATRDSRGEQYF; CDR3 DNA: TGCGCCACTAGGGACTCGCGGGGCGAGCAGTACTTC
V gene: TRBV5-4; D gene: TRBD1; J gene: TRBJ2-5; clone size: .; CDR3 protein: CASSSTGVLGTQYF; CDR3 DNA: TGTGCCAGCAGCTCGACAGGGGTATTGGGGACCCAGTACTTC
V gene: TRBV11-3; D gene: TRBD1; J gene: TRBJ2-2; clone size: .; CDR3 protein: CASSLGAGQGRTGELFF; CDR3 DNA: TGTGCCAGCAGCTTAGGGGCCGGACAGGGGCGGACCGGGGAGCTGTTTTTT
V gene: TRBV19; D gene: .; J gene: TRBJ2-2; clone size: few; CDR3 protein: CASSAQAGELFF; CDR3 DNA: TGTGCCAGTAGTGCACAGGCCGGGGAGCTGTTTTTT
V gene: TRBV19; D gene: .; J gene: TRBJ1-5; clone size: .; CDR3 protein: CASNRGSNQPQHF; CDR3 DNA: TGTGCCAGTAATCGGGGGAGCAATCAGCCCCAGCATTTT
V gene: TRBV6-1; D gene: TRBD1; J gene: TRBJ2-7; clone size: .; CDR3 protein: CASSGPGTGSYEQYF; CDR3 DNA: TGTGCCAGCAGTGGACCCGGGACAGGGAGCTACGAGCAGTACTTC
V gene: TRBV27; D gene: .; J gene: TRBJ2-3; clone size: many; CDR3 protein: CASSKYRESGTDTQYF; CDR3 DNA: TGTGCCAGCAGTAAATACAGGGAATCTGGCACAGATACGCAGTATTTT
V gene: TRBV20-1; D gene: .; J gene: TRBJ2-7; clone size: .; CDR3 protein: CSATRTSTYEQYF; CDR3 DNA: TGCAGTGCCACCAGGACTTCTACCTACGAGCAGTACTTC
V gene: TRBV5-1; D gene: .; J gene: TRBJ1-2; clone size: .; CDR3 protein: CASSLDSTYGYTF; CDR3 DNA: TGCGCCAGCAGCTTGGACAGTACCTATGGCTACACCTTC
V gene: TRBV30; D gene: .; J gene: TRBJ2-5; clone size: many; CDR3 protein: CAWGGQTPFQETQYF; CDR3 DNA: TGTGCCTGGGGTGGACAAACGCCGTTCCAAGAGACCCAGTACTTC
V gene: TRBV7-6; D gene: .; J gene: TRBJ2-1; clone size: .; CDR3 protein: CASSFSDYSYNEQFF; CDR3 DNA: TGTGCCAGCAGCTTTAGCGATTACTCCTACAATGAGCAGTTCTTC
V gene: TRBV7-8; D gene: .; J gene: TRBJ1-1; clone size: many; CDR3 protein: CASSFRTATENTEAFF; CDR3 DNA: TGTGCCAGCAGCTTCCGGACGGCGACTGAGAACACTGAAGCTTTCTTT
V gene: TRBV30; D gene: TRBD2; J gene: TRBJ2-7; clone size: many; CDR3 protein: CAWSKLAYDEQYF; CDR3 DNA: TGTGCCTGGAGCAAACTAGCGTACGACGAGCAGTACTTC
V gene: TRBV28; D gene: TRBD1; J gene: TRBJ1-1; clone size: many; CDR3 protein: CASSRQTGVRTEAFF; CDR3 DNA: TGTGCCAGCAGTCGCCAGACAGGGGTCAGAACTGAAGCTTTCTTT
V gene: TRBV2; D gene: .; J gene: TRBJ2-3; clone size: many; CDR3 protein: CASSTRVVADTQYF; CDR3 DNA: TGTGCCAGCTCCACCCGTGTAGTGGCAGATACGCAGTATTTT
V gene: TRBV28; D gene: TRBD1; J gene: TRBJ2-7; clone size: many; CDR3 protein: CASSSPGTGGTYYEQYF; CDR3 DNA: TGTGCCAGCAGTTCACCCGGGACAGGGGGGACCTACTACGAGCAGTACTTC
V gene: TRBV10-3; D gene: .; J gene: TRBJ2-2; clone size: many; CDR3 protein: CAISDAGPATGELFF; CDR3 DNA: TGTGCCATCAGTGATGCAGGGCCCGCCACCGGGGAGCTGTTTTTT
V gene: TRBV6-1; D gene: .; J gene: TRBJ1-2; clone size: .; CDR3 protein: CASSDGLGPNYGYTF; CDR3 DNA: TGTGCCAGCAGTGATGGATTGGGACCTAACTATGGCTACACCTTC
V gene: TRBV4-2; D gene: TRBD2; J gene: TRBJ2-1; clone size: .; CDR3 protein: CASSQVFRLAGVGNEQFF; CDR3 DNA: TGTGCCAGCAGCCAAGTTTTTAGACTAGCGGGAGTAGGTAATGAGCAGTTCTTC
V gene: TRBV27; D gene: TRBD1; J gene: TRBJ1-6; clone size: .; CDR3 protein: CASRASGTGVPKNNSPLHF; CDR3 DNA: TGTGCCAGCAGGGCCTCCGGGACAGGGGTCCCGAAGAATAATTCACCCCTCCACTTT
V gene: TRBV27; D gene: .; J gene: TRBJ2-7; clone size: .; CDR3 protein: CASSWVTPGSSYEQYF; CDR3 DNA: TGTGCCAGCAGTTGGGTGACCCCCGGGAGTAGCTACGAGCAGTACTTC
V gene: TRBV7-9; D gene: .; J gene: TRBJ1-1; clone size: .; CDR3 protein: CASSPMEALNTEAFF; CDR3 DNA: TGTGCCAGCAGCCCGATGGAGGCCCTGAACACTGAAGCTTTCTTT
V gene: TRBV19; D gene: TRBD1; J gene: TRBJ2-5; clone size: .; CDR3 protein: CASKGAGETQYF; CDR3 DNA: TGTGCCAGTAAGGGGGCCGGAGAGACCCAGTACTTC
V gene: TRBV25-1; D gene: .; J gene: TRBJ1-4; clone size: .; CDR3 protein: CASSARTSTNEKLFF; CDR3 DNA: TGTGCCAGCAGTGCCAGAACGTCAACTAATGAAAAACTGTTTTTT
V gene: TRBV27; D gene: TRBD2; J gene: TRBJ2-1; clone size: many; CDR3 protein: CASSLAASGRGEQFF; CDR3 DNA: TGTGCCAGCAGTCTAGCGGCTAGCGGGAGAGGAGAGCAGTTCTTC
V gene: TRBV30; D gene: .; J gene: TRBJ1-4; clone size: many; CDR3 protein: CAWTAGGAANEKLFF; CDR3 DNA: TGTGCCTGGACCGCGGGAGGGGCTGCTAATGAAAAACTGTTTTTT
V gene: TRBV19; D gene: .; J gene: TRBJ1-1; clone size: few; CDR3 protein: CAGTGLGLNTEAFF; CDR3 DNA: TGTGCCGGAACAGGGTTGGGGTTGAACACTGAAGCTTTCTTT
V gene: TRBV27; D gene: .; J gene: TRBJ1-5; clone size: many; CDR3 protein: CASSLGGATNQPQHF; CDR3 DNA: TGTGCCAGCAGTTTAGGAGGCGCTACCAATCAGCCCCAGCATTTT
V gene: TRBV18; D gene: TRBD1; J gene: TRBJ1-4; clone size: .; CDR3 protein: CASSPRTGGDNEKLFF; CDR3 DNA: TGTGCCAGCTCACCTCGGACAGGGGGGGACAATGAAAAACTGTTTTTT
V gene: TRBV28; D gene: TRBD2; J gene: TRBJ2-2; clone size: many; CDR3 protein: CASSFPQGLAGKGGTGELFF; CDR3 DNA: TGTGCCAGCAGTTTCCCCCAGGGACTAGCGGGAAAGGGGGGCACCGGGGAGCTGTTTTTT
V gene: TRBV2; D gene: TRBD1; J gene: TRBJ1-5; clone size: many; CDR3 protein: CASSPGTESNQPQHF; CDR3 DNA: TGTGCCAGCAGTCCCGGGACAGAAAGCAATCAGCCCCAGCATTTT
V gene: TRBV28; D gene: TRBD1; J gene: TRBJ1-6; clone size: many; CDR3 protein: CASSGRTGQGISPLHF; CDR3 DNA: TGTGCCAGCAGTGGACGGACAGGGCAAGGAATTTCACCCCTCCACTTT
V gene: TRBV12-3/TRBV12-4; D gene: .; J gene: TRBJ2-7; clone size: many; CDR3 protein: CASSFLLATQYF; CDR3 DNA: TGTGCCAGCAGTTTCCTACTAGCTACGCAGTACTTC
V gene: TRBV7-2; D gene: TRBD2; J gene: TRBJ2-2; clone size: many; CDR3 protein: CASSPGTSVNTGELFF; CDR3 DNA: TGTGCCAGCAGCCCCGGGACTAGCGTGAACACCGGGGAGCTGTTTTTT
V gene: TRBV18; D gene: TRBD1; J gene: TRBJ2-7; clone size: many; CDR3 protein: CASSLTGQRGKGDYEQYF; CDR3 DNA: TGTGCCAGCTCACTAACGGGACAGCGCGGAAAGGGGGACTACGAGCAGTACTTC
V gene: TRBV28; D gene: .; J gene: TRBJ2-4; clone size: .; CDR3 protein: CASSSAPGLVAKNIQYF; CDR3 DNA: TGTGCCAGCAGTTCAGCCCCGGGGCTCGTAGCCAAAAACATTCAGTACTTC
V gene: TRBV7-2; D gene: .; J gene: TRBJ2-1; clone size: many; CDR3 protein: CASSLALGDNEQFF; CDR3 DNA: TGTGCCAGCAGCTTAGCTCTGGGAGACAATGAGCAGTTCTTC
V gene: TRBV18; D gene: .; J gene: TRBJ2-3; clone size: many; CDR3 protein: CASSPPWKEGTTDTQYF; CDR3 DNA: TGTGCCAGCTCACCACCGTGGAAGGAGGGGACCACAGATACGCAGTATTTT
V gene: TRBV6-1; D gene: .; J gene: TRBJ2-3; clone size: few; CDR3 protein: CASGAGGTDTQYF; CDR3 DNA: TGTGCCAGCGGGGCAGGAGGCACAGATACGCAGTATTTT